These T cell receptor beta chains were read from a single sample in a study of HIV-infected patients and healthy controls. MiXCR, run by TCRdb on the 5' RACE reads, gives a single entry per CDR3 protein. The table records 10,000 to 12,000 distinct CDR3 sequences, approximately 8% of them present only once. Material for sequencing was blood. These receptors originate from an adult in good health. The CDR3 runs from the conserved cysteine through the conserved F or W. Fields, in order: CDR3 protein, CDR3 DNA, J gene, clone size, V gene, D gene. D genes are given only for firm matches. The size field is filled for only some rows; it gives once, few, many or a size class.

CDR3: CASSSYGYTF; DNA: TGTGCCAGCAGCAGCTATGGCTACACCTTC; J: TRBJ1-2; size: medium-sized; V: TRBV6-2/TRBV6-3; D: .
CDR3: CASSFSLNTEAFF; DNA: TGTGCCAGCAGTTTTAGTTTGAACACTGAAGCTTTCTTT; J: TRBJ1-1; size: .; V: TRBV12-3/TRBV12-4; D: .
CDR3: CASSRHAGDRGAYSNQPQHF; DNA: TGTGCCAGTAGCCGACATGCGGGGGACAGGGGAGCGTATAGCAATCAGCCCCAGCATTTT; J: TRBJ1-5; size: many; V: TRBV19; D: TRBD1
CDR3: CASRDRGAYEQYF; DNA: TGTGCCAGCAGAGACAGGGGGGCCTACGAGCAGTACTTC; J: TRBJ2-7; size: medium-sized; V: TRBV2; D: TRBD1
CDR3: CASSLGEGAQHF; DNA: TGTGCCAGCAGCTTAGGTGAGGGAGCCCAGCATTTT; J: TRBJ1-5; size: medium-sized; V: TRBV13; D: .
CDR3: CASSYRSVVANVLTF; DNA: TGTGCCAGCAGTTACCGTAGCGTTGTGGCCAACGTCCTGACTTTC; J: TRBJ2-6; size: medium-sized; V: TRBV6-7; D: .
CDR3: CATGGADTQYF; DNA: TGTGCCACCGGGGGGGCAGATACGCAGTATTTT; J: TRBJ2-3; size: .; V: TRBV6-1; D: TRBD2
CDR3: CASSFRADEQFF; DNA: TGTGCCAGCAGCTTCCGGGCCGATGAGCAGTTCTTC; J: TRBJ2-1; size: many; V: TRBV5-6; D: .
CDR3: CASSFVDGLGQAFF; DNA: TGTGCCAGCAGTTTTGTGGACGGGCTGGGTCAAGCTTTCTTT; J: TRBJ1-1; size: many; V: TRBV12-3/TRBV12-4; D: .
CDR3: CASSQVREKLFF; DNA: TGTGCCAGCAGCCAAGTGAGAGAAAAACTGTTTTTT; J: TRBJ1-4; size: medium-sized; V: TRBV14; D: .
CDR3: CSADSNGRETQYF; DNA: TGCAGTGCTGACTCCAACGGGAGGGAGACCCAGTACTTC; J: TRBJ2-5; size: many; V: TRBV20-1; D: TRBD2
CDR3: CASTSGTLSYNEQFF; DNA: TGTGCCAGCACCTCCGGGACTTTATCCTACAATGAGCAGTTCTTC; J: TRBJ2-1; size: many; V: TRBV6-2/TRBV6-3; D: .
CDR3: CASSLDLGAPGANVLTF; DNA: TGTGCCAGCAGCTTAGACCTGGGGGCACCTGGGGCCAACGTCCTGACTTTC; J: TRBJ2-6; size: many; V: TRBV7-6; D: .
CDR3: CSAPRPGPHQPQHF; DNA: TGCAGTGCTCCCCGACCGGGACCCCATCAGCCCCAGCATTTT; J: TRBJ1-5; size: many; V: TRBV20-1; D: .
CDR3: CSAGHLRGGDEQFF; DNA: TGCAGTGCTGGACACCTGCGGGGAGGAGATGAGCAGTTCTTC; J: TRBJ2-1; size: many; V: TRBV20-1; D: .
CDR3: CASSLGQDSGNTIYF; DNA: TGTGCCAGCAGCTTGGGACAGGACTCTGGAAACACCATATATTTT; J: TRBJ1-3; size: medium-sized; V: TRBV7-9; D: TRBD1
CDR3: CASSFQDRGYEQYF; DNA: TGTGCCAGCAGTTTTCAGGACAGGGGCTACGAGCAGTACTTC; J: TRBJ2-7; size: few; V: TRBV6-5; D: TRBD1
CDR3: CSARDKRDSPLEQYF; DNA: TGCAGTGCTAGAGATAAGCGGGACTCGCCTTTAGAGCAGTACTTC; J: TRBJ2-7; size: .; V: TRBV20-1; D: TRBD2
CDR3: CASSPPTSGGVEQFF; DNA: TGTGCCAGCTCACCACCGACTAGCGGGGGGGTTGAGCAGTTCTTC; J: TRBJ2-1; size: medium-sized; V: TRBV18; D: TRBD2
CDR3: CASSMPGGAAPTF; DNA: TGTGCCAGCAGTATGCCAGGGGGTGCCGCCCCCACCTTC; J: TRBJ1-2; size: few; V: TRBV6-6; D: TRBD1
CDR3: CASGWSAGELFF; DNA: TGTGCCAGCGGGTGGAGCGCCGGGGAGCTGTTTTTT; J: TRBJ2-2; size: medium-sized; V: TRBV6-2/TRBV6-3; D: .
CDR3: CATGGQTNIRNIQYF; DNA: TGTGCCACCGGGGGGCAGACCAACATACGAAACATTCAGTACTTC; J: TRBJ2-4; size: many; V: TRBV15; D: .
CDR3: CASSLWGLAGGPGELFF; DNA: TGTGCCAGCAGTTTATGGGGACTAGCGGGAGGGCCCGGGGAGCTGTTTTTT; J: TRBJ2-2; size: medium-sized; V: TRBV28; D: TRBD2
CDR3: CSAGGAETGAIYEQYF; DNA: TGCAGTGCGGGGGGAGCTGAGACGGGAGCTATCTACGAGCAGTACTTC; J: TRBJ2-7; size: many; V: TRBV20-1; D: .
CDR3: CAWSVQGAGELFF; DNA: TGTGCCTGGAGTGTACAGGGGGCCGGGGAGCTGTTTTTT; J: TRBJ2-2; size: many; V: TRBV30; D: TRBD1